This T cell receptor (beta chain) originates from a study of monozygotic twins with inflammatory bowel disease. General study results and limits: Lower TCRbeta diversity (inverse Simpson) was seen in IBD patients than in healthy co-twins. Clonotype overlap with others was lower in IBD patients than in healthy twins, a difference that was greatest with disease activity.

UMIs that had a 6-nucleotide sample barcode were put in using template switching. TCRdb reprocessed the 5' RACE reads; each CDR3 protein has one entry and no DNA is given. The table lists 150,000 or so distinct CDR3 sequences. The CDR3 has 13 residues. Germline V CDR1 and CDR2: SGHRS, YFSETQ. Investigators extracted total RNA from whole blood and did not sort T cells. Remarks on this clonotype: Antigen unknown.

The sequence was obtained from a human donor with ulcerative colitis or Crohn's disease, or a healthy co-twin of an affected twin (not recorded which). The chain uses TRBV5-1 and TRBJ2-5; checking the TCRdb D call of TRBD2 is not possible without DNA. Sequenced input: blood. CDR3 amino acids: CASSRGLVETQYF.